These 17 T cell receptor beta chains were sequenced from one sample in a study of blood T cell repertoires in COVID-19. The method was immunoSEQ multiplex PCR; TCRdb's version includes in-frame clones alone and lacks a portion of them. Of 160,000 or so clones in the sample, about nine tenths were seen once. Sequencing was performed on peripheral blood. These receptors were obtained from a man in his late teens or twenties with acute or convalescent COVID-19.

The rearrangement joins TRBV24-1 to TRBJ1-5; 7 positions agree with TRBD1. With V trimmed by 5 bases and J by 4 bases, 7 bases remained unmatched. Germline V CDR1 and CDR2: KGHDR, SFDVKD. The CDR3 consists of 15 residues. The CDR3 loop reads CATSATGQLNQPQHF. CDR3 coding DNA: TGTGCCACCAGTGCAACGGGACAGCTAAATCAGCCCCAGCATTTT.

CDR3 residues: CASSFLGGYTGELFF. DNA for the CDR3: TGTGCCAGCAGCTTTTTAGGGGGCTACACCGGGGAGCTGTTTTTT. This chain links TRBV5-4 with TRBJ2-2, with TRBD1 identical over 7 bases. Per the germline V gene, CDR1 is SGHNT and CDR2 is YYREEE (reference sequence). The CDR3 is 15 amino acids. The V and J ends lost 2 bases and 3 bases, in that order; junction bases with no gene match: 4.

V usage is TRBV7-9 and J usage is TRBJ2-1; the match to TRBD1 covers 8 bases. Germline CDR1 is SEHNR and CDR2 is FQNEAQ (reference sequence). Losses at the gene ends were 5 bases for V and 9 bases for J; bases not matched to a gene: 15. This CDR3 spans 16 amino acids. The CDR3 DNA is TGTGCCAGCAGCCCCACCCCAGGGGGCGCCGGGGTTGAGCAGTTCTTC. Its translation: CASSPTPGGAGVEQFF. The full variable domain, in which reference TRBV7-9 and TRBJ2-1 provide the parts outside the CDR3, is DTGVSQNPRHKITKRGQNVTFRCDPISEHNRLYWYRQTLGQGPEFLTYFQNEAQLEKSRLLSDRFSAERPKGSFSTLEIQRTEQGDSAMYLCASSPTPGGAGVEQFFGPGTRLTVL.

The chain combines TRBV11-2 with TRBJ1-3, with 12 bases lining up with TRBD1. This CDR3 is 16 amino acids long. V was pared by 4 bases and J by 1 base, with 2 bases of the junction left unmatched. The germline V gene encodes CDR1 SGHAT and CDR2 FQNNGV. CDR3 protein: CASSWDRGLSGNTIYF. The CDR3 bases are TGTGCCAGCAGCTGGGACAGGGGGCTATCTGGAAACACCATATATTTT.

This clone was picked up a small number of times. CDR3 loop: CASSLNRDRLYGYTF. The CDR3 region has the DNA TGTGCCAGCAGCTTGAATCGGGACAGGCTCTATGGCTACACCTTC. The chain employs TRBV5-4 and TRBJ1-2; TRBD1 matches at 8 bases. Per germline, CDR1 SGHNT and CDR2 YYREEE (reference sequence). The junction had 6 bases not matched to a gene; V was cut back by 1 base and J by 4 bases. The CDR3 length is 15 residues.

The gene calls are TRBV28 and TRBJ1-1; TRBD1 agrees at 8 bases. From germline, CDR1 is MDHEN and CDR2 SYDVKM. V lost 5 bases to trimming and J lost 7 bases; unmatched junction nucleotides: 9. This CDR3 is 14 amino acids long. DNA of the CDR3: TGTGCCAGCAGTGGAGGGACAGGATCCTTTGAAGCTTTCTTT. Translating it yields CASSGGTGSFEAFF.

The chain uses TRBV30 and TRBJ2-3; 7 positions agree with TRBD1. The germline CDR1 and CDR2 sequences are GTSNPN and SVGIG (reference sequence). J was trimmed by 0 bases and V by 7 bases; bases with no gene match: 4. This CDR3 spans 13 amino acids. CDR3 DNA sequence: TGTGCCTCGGGACAGATTAGCACAGATACGCAGTATTTT. This sequence encodes CASGQISTDTQYF.

CDR3 in amino acids: CASSTGGANNQPQHF. CDR3 coding DNA: TGTGCCAGTAGTACAGGGGGCGCGAACAATCAGCCCCAGCATTTT. The chain joins TRBV19 to TRBJ1-5, with 8 bases fitting TRBD1. The CDR3 consists of 15 residues. Germline loops: CDR1 LNHDA, CDR2 SQIVND (reference sequence). The trim removed 4 bases at V and 3 bases at J, leaving 5 bases unmatched. The full variable domain, with the rest looked up from reference TRBV19 and TRBJ1-5, is DGGITQSPKYLFRKEGQNVTLSCEQNLNHDAMYWYRQDPGQGLRLIYYSQIVNDFQKGDIAEGYSVSREKKESFPLTVTSAQKNPTAFYLCASSTGGANNQPQHFGDGTRLSIL.

The J gene is TRBJ2-1, the V gene TRBV2, with 14 bases aligning to TRBD2. The germline CDR1 and CDR2 sequences are SNHLY and FYNNEI. V shed 6 bases, J shed 1 base, and the junction held 14 bases outside the gene matches. The CDR3 length is 20 residues. CDR3: CASRPGLAGGPLKSYNEQFF. For the CDR3, the DNA is TGTGCCAGCAGGCCCGGACTAGCGGGAGGTCCCCTCAAGTCCTACAATGAGCAGTTCTTC.

This rearrangement joins TRBV6-5 to TRBJ1-2; 9 bases agree with TRBD1. J gave up 2 bases and V 6 bases, and 4 bases lay outside the gene matches. Germline CDR1 is MNHEY and CDR2 is SVGAGI. This CDR3 contains 14 residues. CDR3 sequence: CASRGDRANYGYTF. The CDR3 bases are TGTGCCAGCAGGGGGGACAGGGCCAACTATGGCTACACCTTC.

V gene TRBV7-8 combines with J gene TRBJ1-1, with 7 bases identical to TRBD1. V trimming: 3 bases; J trimming: 3 bases; junction bases outside the gene matches: 7. Looked up from germline, CDR1 is SGHVS and CDR2 is FQNEAQ. CDR3 length: 15 amino acids. The chain's CDR3 is CASSFYRGGDTEAFF. The CDR3, as DNA: TGTGCCAGCAGCTTCTACAGGGGCGGGGACACTGAAGCTTTCTTT.

This chain links TRBV6-5 with TRBJ1-6; D call uncertain. V dropped 2 bases and J dropped 8 bases, with 10 bases sitting between them. Germline loops: CDR1 MNHEY, CDR2 SVGAGI. The CDR3 totals 14 residues. CDR3 region: CASSYGGRDSPLHF. The CDR3 DNA sequence: TGTGCCAGCAGTTACGGCGGCCGGGATTCACCCCTCCACTTT.

The chain links TRBV6-1 to TRBJ1-1; tentatively, D is TRBD1 (5 bases). CDR3 length: 17 amino acids. V was shortened by 2 bases and J by 1 base, with 17 bases between the two germline ends. Per germline, CDR1 MNHNS and CDR2 SASEGT. CDR3 DNA sequence: TGTGCCAGCAGTGAATTTTCCCGTCAGGGAAGGAACACTGAAGCTTTCTTT. Translating gives CASSEFSRQGRNTEAFF.

The V call is TRBV6-6, the J call TRBJ1-4, with D maybe TRBD1 (6 bases). This CDR3 has 15 amino acids. The germline V gene encodes CDR1 MNHNY and CDR2 SVGAGI (reference sequence). Trimming took 5 bases from V and 2 from J, leaving 12 bases between them. The CDR3 nucleotides read TGTGCCAGCAGTGTACCGAGGGGGACTAATGAAAAACTGTTTTTT. This sequence encodes CASSVPRGTNEKLFF.

The chain combines TRBV7-2 with TRBJ1-3; 7 bases map to TRBD1. The germline V gene has CDR1 SGHTA and CDR2 FQGNSA. CDR3 size: 18 residues. Trimming at V came to 3 bases and at J to 4 bases, leaving 15 bases not matched to a gene. The CDR3 here is CASSFRTGMRSVGNTIYF. The CDR3 DNA follows: TGTGCCAGCAGCTTCAGGACAGGAATGCGCTCGGTGGGAAACACCATATATTTT.

This chain links TRBV29-1 with TRBJ1-1, with 11 nucleotides matching TRBD1. The V gene's germline CDR1 is SQVTM and CDR2 ANQGSEA. The V gene end was trimmed by 7 bases and the J gene end by 5 bases; junction bases not matched to a gene: 6. This CDR3 has 13 amino acids. The CDR3 spells CSAGTGGRTEAFF. DNA for the CDR3: TGCAGCGCCGGGACAGGGGGTCGTACTGAAGCTTTCTTT.

This chain connects TRBV6-1 to TRBJ1-2; D unclear. Germline CDR1 and CDR2: MNHNS and SASEGT. The CDR3 consists of 13 residues. The ends were cut back, 2 bases at V and 3 bases at J, with 7 bases in the middle. The CDR3 nucleotides read TGTGCCAGCAGTGAACTTTCCCACTATGGCTACACCTTC. Amino acids: CASSELSHYGYTF.